These T cell receptor beta chains were read from a single sample in a study of blood T cell repertoires in COVID-19. The protocol was immunoSEQ multiplex PCR, while the TCRdb copy is restricted to in-frame clones and leaves out a portion. This table holds roughly 65,000 clones, nearly 80% found once. Source material: peripheral blood. All receptors derive from a human donor in a cohort sampled during active COVID-19. The CDR3 runs from the conserved cysteine through the conserved F or W. The order of the fields is J gene, clone size, D gene, CDR3 length, V gene, CDR3 DNA, CDR3 protein. A D gene is named only where the DNA matches it firmly. Rows may omit the clone size; those that give it use once, few, many or a size class.

TRBJ2-2 . . 14 TRBV28 TGTGCCAGCTCCCCCGCGCGAGCCACCGGGGAGCTGTTTTTT CASSPARATGELFF
TRBJ2-3 . TRBD2 16 TRBV5-1 TGCGCCAGCAGCTTAGGACTAGCAGCCCGCACAGATACGCAGTATTTT CASSLGLAARTDTQYF
TRBJ2-1 . TRBD1 13 TRBV7-2 TGTGCCAGCAGCTTAGGACAGGGTAGGGTGCAGTTCTTC CASSLGQGRVQFF
TRBJ2-7 . TRBD2 16 TRBV19 TGTGCCAGTAGTCCACGGGGGACTAGCGGATCCTACGAGCAGTACTTC CASSPRGTSGSYEQYF
TRBJ1-1 . . 16 TRBV5-1 TGCGCCAGCAGCCTGGAGATGGGGGGAGGATTCACTGAAGCTTTCTTT CASSLEMGGGFTEAFF
TRBJ2-7 . TRBD2 15 TRBV7-6 TGTGCCAGCAGGGAGGGGACTAGCGGAGCCTACGAGCAGTACTTC CASREGTSGAYEQYF
TRBJ2-7 . . 12 TRBV2 TGTGCCAGCACGCGGAGCTCCTACGAGCAGTACTTC CASTRSSYEQYF
TRBJ1-6 . TRBD1 15 TRBV3-1/TRBV3-2 TGTGCCAGCAGCCAAGTCCAGGGGGCCAATTCACCCCTCCACTTT CASSQVQGANSPLHF
TRBJ2-7 . . 13 TRBV28 TGTGCCAGCAGTTTACAGGGTTTCTACGAGCAGTACTTC CASSLQGFYEQYF
TRBJ1-5 . . 14 TRBV5-4 TGTGCCAGCAGCTTGGGGGGCTTTAATCAGCCCCAGCATTTT CASSLGGFNQPQHF
TRBJ1-3 . . 14 TRBV5-4 TGTGCCAGCAGTCCTTGGGACAAGAGAAACACCATATATTTT CASSPWDKRNTIYF
TRBJ2-3 once TRBD2 16 TRBV6-1 TGTGCCAGCAGTGAAGGACTAGCGGGGTTCACAGATACGCAGTATTTT CASSEGLAGFTDTQYF
TRBJ1-2 . TRBD1 14 TRBV7-9 TGTGCCAGCAGCTTAGACAGGGGGCATAATGGCTACACCTTC CASSLDRGHNGYTF
TRBJ2-3 . . 13 TRBV28 TGTGCCAGCAGTTCTGGGACTGAAGATACGCAGTATTTT CASSSGTEDTQYF
TRBJ2-5 . TRBD2 16 TRBV4-2 TGTGCCAGCAGCCCTCCCCTAGCGGGAGTTGTAGAGACCCAGTACTTC CASSPPLAGVVETQYF
TRBJ2-3 . . 16 TRBV5-4 TGTGCCAGCAGCCACGTACCCAGGGAAGGGACAGATACGCAGTATTTT CASSHVPREGTDTQYF
TRBJ1-6 . . 16 TRBV7-9 TGTGCCAGCAGCTCATCCGGGACACTTTATAATTCACCCCTCCACTTT CASSSSGTLYNSPLHF
TRBJ2-3 . TRBD2 18 TRBV28 TGTGCCAGCATCGGAGTTTGGATAGCGGGGGCCAGCACAGATACGCAGTATTTT CASIGVWIAGASTDTQYF
TRBJ1-5 few . 13 TRBV12-3/TRBV12-4 TGTGCCAGCAGTACCTCAGGGGACCAGCCCCAGCATTTT CASSTSGDQPQHF
TRBJ1-2 . TRBD1 13 TRBV5-1 TGCGCCAGCAGCACCGGACAGGGTGAGGGCTACACCTTC CASSTGQGEGYTF
TRBJ2-5 . . 13 TRBV5-1 TGCGCCAGCAGCGTCGACTGGCAAGAGACCCAGTACTTC CASSVDWQETQYF
TRBJ2-7 . TRBD1 13 TRBV7-2 TGTGCCAGCAGCCAAGACAGGGCCAACGAGCAGTACTTC CASSQDRANEQYF
TRBJ1-2 . . 13 TRBV6-1 TGTGCCAGCAGTGAACAGGTTAACTATGGCTACACCTTC CASSEQVNYGYTF
TRBJ1-4 . . 14 TRBV11-2 TGTGCCAGCAGCTTAGACAGGGGAAGTGAAAAACTGTTTTTT CASSLDRGSEKLFF
TRBJ2-5 . . 14 TRBV18 TGTGCCAGCTCAGGACCGCGGGTCCAAGAGACCCAGTACTTC CASSGPRVQETQYF
TRBJ1-2 . TRBD1 13 TRBV12-3/TRBV12-4 TGTGCCAGCAGTTTCGGGACAGGCCAAGGCTACACCTTC CASSFGTGQGYTF
TRBJ1-6 . TRBD1 14 TRBV19 TGTGCCAGTACCTACAGGGGGGATAATTCACCCCTCCACTTT CASTYRGDNSPLHF
TRBJ2-3 . TRBD2 17 TRBV5-6 TGTGCCAGCAGTTCCGTAGGACGGACTAGCGGCACAGATACGCAGTATTTT CASSSVGRTSGTDTQYF
TRBJ2-7 . TRBD2 15 TRBV5-4 TGTGCCAGCAGCTCTAGCGGGCCGAGCTCCTACGAGCAGTACTTC CASSSSGPSSYEQYF
TRBJ2-1 . TRBD2 16 TRBV5-1 TGCGCCAGCAAGAGCCTAGCGGGAGCCCCATCCAATGAGCAGTTCTTC CASKSLAGAPSNEQFF
TRBJ2-7 . TRBD1 14 TRBV28 TGTGCCAGCAGTGGGACAGCCGATTTATACGAGCAGTACTTC CASSGTADLYEQYF
TRBJ2-3 . . 14 TRBV6-5 TGTGCCAGCAAGATGCGGTTAAGCACAGATACGCAGTATTTT CASKMRLSTDTQYF
TRBJ1-2 . . 14 TRBV7-9 TGTGCCAGCAGCTTTAAAAACAAAGTGCATGGCTACACCTTC CASSFKNKVHGYTF
TRBJ2-1 . TRBD2 14 TRBV5-1 TGCGCCAGCAGCCCGGAGCTAGCGGACAATGAGCAGTTCTTC CASSPELADNEQFF
TRBJ1-4 . . 14 TRBV2 TGTGCCAGCAGGGCAGGGACAACTAATGAAAAACTGTTTTTT CASRAGTTNEKLFF
TRBJ1-2 . . 14 TRBV28 TGTGCCAGCAGTTCCACTGGGCTGATCTATGGCTACACCTTC CASSSTGLIYGYTF
TRBJ1-2 . TRBD1 16 TRBV18 TGTGCCAGCTCACTACGACAGGGAGCGGAATTAGGTGGCTACACCTTC CASSLRQGAELGGYTF
TRBJ2-7 . TRBD2 10 TRBV24-1 TGTGCCACCGGCGGGGGCGAGCAGTACTTC CATGGGEQYF
TRBJ2-1 . TRBD1 14 TRBV6-5 TGTGCCAGCAGTTCAGGGGGAGCCGGGAATGAGCAGTTCTTC CASSSGGAGNEQFF
TRBJ2-2 . TRBD1 15 TRBV28 TGTGCCAGCAGTTCTACAGGGGCGAACACCGGGGAGCTGTTTTTT CASSSTGANTGELFF
TRBJ1-5 . TRBD1 16 TRBV28 TGTGCCAGCAGTCCGGGGACAGGGGGTAGCAATCAGCCCCAGCATTTT CASSPGTGGSNQPQHF
TRBJ2-5 . TRBD1 13 TRBV5-1 TGCGCCAGCAGTATGGGACAGACGGAGACCCAGTACTTC CASSMGQTETQYF
TRBJ1-5 . . 15 TRBV19 TGTGCCAGTAGTATCCGCGGTTATAGCAATCAGCCCCAGCATTTT CASSIRGYSNQPQHF
TRBJ2-4 . TRBD1 15 TRBV5-1 TGCGCCAGCAGCAGAACCGGGACAGGGGGCAACATTCAGTACTTC CASSRTGTGGNIQYF
TRBJ2-3 . TRBD2 15 TRBV6-5 TGTGCCAGCAGGACTAGCGGCACATTTGGGGATACGCAGTATTTT CASRTSGTFGDTQYF
TRBJ1-1 . TRBD1 14 TRBV7-9 TGTGCCAGCAGCCTGGGACAGGGGTCGCCTGAAGCTTTCTTT CASSLGQGSPEAFF
TRBJ2-5 . . 15 TRBV18 TGTGCCAGCTCACCTACGGCACAGGCCGAAGAGACCCAGTACTTC CASSPTAQAEETQYF
TRBJ2-7 . . 17 TRBV2 TGTGCCAGCAGTGAGGGACCCTGGACTAAGGACCTATACGAGCAGTACTTC CASSEGPWTKDLYEQYF
TRBJ1-6 . . 13 TRBV10-2 TGCGCCAGCACGGGGGTTTTGAATTCACCCCTCCACTTT CASTGVLNSPLHF
TRBJ1-1 . . 12 TRBV18 TGTGCCAGCTCACCCGGAGGTATGAAAGCTTTCTTT CASSPGGMKAFF
TRBJ2-2 many . 14 TRBV19 TGTGCCAGTAGTACCCTGGCAGGGGCCGGGGAGCTGTTTTTT CASSTLAGAGELFF
TRBJ1-6 . TRBD1 14 TRBV19 TGTGCCAGTAGTAAAAGACAGGGGGATTCACCCCTCCACTTT CASSKRQGDSPLHF